This T cell receptor (beta chain) came from a study of cytomegalovirus exposure and HLA in healthy donors. PCR amplification relied on 60 Vbeta primers (plus 13 Jbeta primers). Only in-frame clones appear in the TCRdb table, and some are missing; sequencing was by immunoSEQ multiplex PCR. The sample yields about 110,000 clones, about 60% seen once. In germline, CDR1 is WNHNN, CDR2 SYGVQD (reference sequence). Germline trimming cut 4 bases from V and 0 bases from J; bases unmatched to any gene: 14. This CDR3 region has 20 residues. General observations from the study: According to an earlier analysis, most TCR beta V segments yielded productive rearrangements about 90% or about 30% of the time. A later analysis linked 15,000 to 20,000 TCR beta sequences to HLA alleles at 0.05 false discovery rate. Upon later analysis, TCR association rates were observed to vary by HLA locus, being highest for DRB1 and lowest for HLA-C.

About this clone itself: The antigen is unknown.

The genes are TRBV10-1 and TRBJ2-1; 11 nucleotides agree with TRBD2. The sequence was collected from a woman in her twenties or thirties in good health and CMV-seronegative. What was sequenced was PBMCs. In DNA, the CDR3 is TGCGCCAGCAGTGTTGGGTGTGTAGCGGGAGGGTATAGCTCCTACAATGAGCAGTTCTTC. Translation: CASSVGCVAGGYSSYNEQFF.